A single sample gave rise to the 21 T cell receptor beta chains below, sequenced in a study of PD-L1 blockade in urothelial cancer. Assay used: immunoSEQ multiplex PCR; TCRdb lists only in-frame clones, some missing. The sample has tens of thousands of clones; around 88% are singletons. Specified time point: peripheral blood 6 weeks after treatment start. Source: PBMCs, taken around atezolizumab (anti-PD-L1) treatment. Receptors originate from a man in his fifties or sixties with urothelial cancer.

This chain joins TRBV7-2 and TRBJ1-1; D is uncertain. V was shortened by 2 bases and J by 2 bases, with 12 bases between the two germline ends. The CDR3 is made up of 15 amino acids. Germline CDR1 and CDR2: SGHTA and FQGNSA. CDR3 protein: CASSLQTGDNTEAFF. Here the CDR3 DNA reads TGTGCCAGCAGCTTACAGACGGGAGACAACACTGAAGCTTTCTTT.

This chain connects TRBV5-1 to TRBJ2-5; the match to TRBD2 covers 8 bases. The CDR3 covers 16 residues. The germline gives CDR1 SGHRS, CDR2 YFSETQ. With V trimmed by 0 bases and J by 3 bases, 7 bases remained unmatched. The CDR3 loop reads CASSLDLAGNKETQYF. The CDR3 DNA reads TGCGCCAGCAGCTTGGATCTAGCGGGTAACAAAGAGACCCAGTACTTC.

The genes are TRBV28 and TRBJ1-5; 9 bases align to TRBD1. Trimming at V came to 2 bases and at J to 7 bases, leaving 9 bases not matched to a gene. Germline CDR1 is MDHEN and CDR2 is SYDVKM. The CDR3 is 16 residues long. CDR3 nucleotide sequence: TGTGCCAGCAGTTTAACTCAGACAGGGGGGAGGCAGCCCCAGCATTTT. This translates into CASSLTQTGGRQPQHF.

In this sample, this clone turned up once. V and J are TRBV18 and TRBJ2-2, with D maybe TRBD1 (5 bases). From germline, CDR1 is KGHSH and CDR2 LQKENI. The germline V and J ends were trimmed by 1 base and 0 bases, with 12 bases remaining between them. The CDR3 contains 17 residues. The DNA of the CDR3 is TGTGCCAGCTCACCACAGGTGACAGACGCGAACACCGGGGAGCTGTTTTTT. It codes for CASSPQVTDANTGELFF.

This clone was recorded only once. This chain links TRBV19 with TRBJ2-5, with TRBD1 matching 8 bases. The CDR3 contains 17 residues. Trimming removed 9 bases from V and 5 bases from J; junction bases left unmatched: 20. The germline gives CDR1 LNHDA, CDR2 SQIVND (reference sequence). The chain's CDR3 is CASKGSPPPGGLETQYF. The CDR3 nucleotides are TGTGCCAGCAAGGGCAGCCCCCCCCCAGGGGGCTTGGAGACCCAGTACTTC.

This clone was recorded only once. The rearrangement uses TRBV28 and TRBJ1-4; 10 nucleotides match TRBD1. The junction had 4 bases not matched to a gene; V was cut back by 1 base and J by 8 bases. CDR1 and CDR2 from the germline V gene are MDHEN and SYDVKM. The CDR3 has 15 amino acids. CDR3 nucleotides: TGTGCCAGCAGTTTATTGGGACAGGGGCGCGAAAAACTGTTTTTT. This encodes CASSLLGQGREKLFF.

The gene calls are TRBV25-1 and TRBJ2-3; 8 nucleotides match TRBD2. After removal of 3 bases from V and 1 base from J, the junction contained 0 bases not matched to a gene. The CDR3 spans 14 residues. Germline V gene sequence: CDR1 MGHDK, CDR2 SYGVNS. DNA for the CDR3: TGTGCCAGCAGTGATAGCGGGGGCACAGATACGCAGTATTTT. Translation: CASSDSGGTDTQYF.

V and J are TRBV6-6 and TRBJ2-7; 8 bases are a match to TRBD1. This CDR3 region has 14 residues. From germline, CDR1 is MNHNY and CDR2 SVGAGI (reference sequence). V was clipped by 8 bases and J by 4 bases; unmatched bases: 10. CDR3 region: CASGSFGQGYEQYF. CDR3 bases: TGTGCCAGCGGATCATTCGGACAGGGATACGAGCAGTACTTC.

The chain recombines TRBV4-1 with TRBJ1-1; D unresolved. Looked up from germline, CDR1 is MGHRA and CDR2 is YSYEKL. The CDR3 sequence is 15 residues long. Trimming stripped 0 bases from V and 4 bases from J, with 12 bases between. CDR3 loop: CASSQDNPGSTEAFF. The DNA for the CDR3 is TGCGCCAGCAGCCAAGATAATCCGGGTTCCACTGAAGCTTTCTTT.

V is TRBV4-1 and J is TRBJ2-1; TRBD1 matches at 9 bases. J was trimmed by 0 bases and V by 3 bases; bases with no gene match: 6. CDR3 length equals 17 residues. CDR1 and CDR2 (germline): MGHRA, YSYEKL. The CDR3 DNA sequence: TGCGCCAGCAGCCAGGGGGGACAGGGAATCTCCTACAATGAGCAGTTCTTC. Translating it yields CASSQGGQGISYNEQFF.

The chain employs TRBV6-4 and TRBJ2-2; D not certain. Trimming took 4 bases from V and 0 from J, leaving 6 bases between them. Germline V CDR1 and CDR2: MRHNA, SNTAGT. This CDR3 spans 14 amino acids. The CDR3: CASSVESNTGELFF. CDR3 nucleotide sequence: TGTGCCAGCAGTGTGGAGTCGAACACCGGGGAGCTGTTTTTT.

V is TRBV29-1 and J is TRBJ2-1, with 14 bases aligning to TRBD2. V was pared by 4 bases and J by 5 bases, with 1 base of the junction left unmatched. The CDR3 length is 14 residues. Germline V lookup: CDR1 SQVTM, CDR2 ANQGSEA. This CDR3 reads CSVGGLAGDNEQFF. The DNA for the CDR3 is TGCAGCGTTGGGGGACTAGCGGGAGACAATGAGCAGTTCTTC.

This chain joins TRBV7-2 and TRBJ2-7; 10 positions match TRBD2. This CDR3 comprises 15 residues. Unmatched junction bases numbered 4, after V lost 5 bases and J lost 0 bases. Germline V lookup: CDR1 SGHTA, CDR2 FQGNSA. This CDR3 is CASSPRLAGSYEQYF. In DNA form, the CDR3 reads TGTGCCAGCAGCCCCCGACTAGCGGGCTCCTACGAGCAGTACTTC.

The V and J genes are TRBV6-5 and TRBJ1-5, with D perhaps TRBD1 (5 bases). The V and J ends lost 5 bases and 1 base respectively, with 9 bases between them. This CDR3 contains 14 residues. Germline V gene sequence: CDR1 MNHEY, CDR2 SVGAGI. CDR3 bases: TGTGCCAGCAGTAAGACAGTGAGCAATCAGCCCCAGCATTTT. As protein: CASSKTVSNQPQHF.

V and J are TRBV28 and TRBJ1-1, with no clear D. The CDR3 has 15 amino acids. The germline CDR1 and CDR2 sequences are MDHEN and SYDVKM. Trimming removed 5 bases from V and 4 bases from J, with 17 bases in between. The CDR3, as DNA: TGTGCCAGCAGTCCCCCCGCGGAGCCCGGCACTGAAGCTTTCTTT. Protein product: CASSPPAEPGTEAFF.

V usage is TRBV6-5 and J usage is TRBJ1-5; D uncertain. The V and J ends lost 6 bases and 0 bases respectively, with 6 bases between them. This CDR3 has 13 amino acids. The germline CDR1 and CDR2 sequences are MNHEY and SVGAGI. CDR3 coding DNA: TGTGCCAGCAGACAAAATAGCAATCAGCCCCAGCATTTT. Translated, it gives CASRQNSNQPQHF.

V and J are TRBV6-1 and TRBJ2-2; tentative D call: TRBD2 (5 bases). Trimming pared 2 bases from V and 6 bases from J, leaving 13 bases between. CDR3 length: 15 amino acids. CDR1 and CDR2 from the germline V gene are MNHNS and SASEGT. CDR3 sequence (DNA): TGTGCCAGCAGTGAACGTCAAGAGGGCTCCGGGGAGCTGTTTTTT. It codes for CASSERQEGSGELFF.

The chain has TRBV29-1 and TRBJ2-2; maybe TRBD2 (6 bases). The CDR3 length is 16 residues. The ends were cut back, 7 bases at V and 3 bases at J, with 21 bases in the middle. The germline CDR1 and CDR2 sequences are SQVTM and ANQGSEA. Here the CDR3 reads CSASGSGGVDTGELFF. DNA for the CDR3: TGCAGCGCCTCCGGCAGTGGCGGGGTGGACACCGGGGAGCTGTTTTTT.

This clone was counted once. V is TRBV12-5 and J is TRBJ2-5; possible D gene TRBD2, 6 bases. V lost 0 bases to trimming and J lost 2 bases, with 13 bases between them. The CDR3 contains 16 residues. Per the germline V gene, CDR1 is LGHNT and CDR2 is FRNRAP. CDR3 residues: CASGLVRGGLQETQYF. DNA of the CDR3: TGTGCTAGTGGTTTGGTACGAGGAGGACTACAAGAGACCCAGTACTTC.

The chain links TRBV7-9 to TRBJ1-1, with a possible D match to TRBD1 (5 bases). V lost 2 bases and J 1 base, leaving 23 bases between the germline ends. The CDR3 has 19 amino acids. The germline gives CDR1 SEHNR, CDR2 FQNEAQ (reference sequence). For the CDR3, the DNA is TGTGCCAGCAGCTTAAGGGGAGGCCAAGTCCGGGGTGAGAACACTGAAGCTTTCTTT. It translates to CASSLRGGQVRGENTEAFF. The full variable domain, rest sourced from reference TRBV7-9 and TRBJ1-1, is DTGVSQNPRHKITKRGQNVTFRCDPISEHNRLYWYRQTLGQGPEFLTYFQNEAQLEKSRLLSDRFSAERPKGSFSTLEIQRTEQGDSAMYLCASSLRGGQVRGENTEAFFGQGTRLTVV.

This chain connects TRBV6-6 to TRBJ1-4; maybe TRBD1 (6 bases). Germline CDR1 MNHNY, CDR2 SVGAGI (reference sequence). This CDR3 comprises 14 residues. V lost 5 bases and J 8 bases, leaving 15 bases between the germline ends. CDR3 bases: TGTGCCAGCAGTAGGGTCAGGGGAGTAGAAAAACTGTTTTTT. Its translation is CASSRVRGVEKLFF.